A single sample is the source of the 4 T cell receptor beta chains below, sequenced in a study of shared clonotypes between healthy human individuals (dated by TCRdb to 2018 to 2020). Preparation of the library involved the immunoSEQ multiplex PCR assay. Here the immuneACCESS table is served through TCRdb, limited to in-frame sequences with V and J called. Missing clones are a known gap in these copies; in checked studies unresolved V genes cover under half, and the rest lacks a known reason. For this sample the table gives roughly 2.2 million clones, of which over 85% were detected only once. The ten largest clones capture about 0.39% of the sample. The sample was naive CD4+ T cells from PBMCs. This sample's cell subset or site label indicates: CD45RA+ positively selected. These receptors were collected from a man between 18 and 29 years old in good health. Some clones in this sample may be carry-over from other donors' samples.

V gene TRBV2 combines with J gene TRBJ2-7, with 7 bases aligning to TRBD2. Germline V gives CDR1 SNHLY, CDR2 FYNNEI. The CDR3 has 14 residues. The V and J ends lost 6 bases and 3 bases, in that order; junction bases with no gene match: 8. CDR3 residues: CASSRLAPFYEQYF. CDR3 nucleotides: TGTGCCAGCAGCCGACTAGCCCCGTTCTACGAGCAGTACTTC. Looking up the rest from reference TRBV2 and TRBJ2-7 gives the full variable domain: EPEVTQTPSHQVTQMGQEVILRCVPISNHLYFYWYRQILGQKVEFLVSFYNNEISEKSEIFDDQFSVERPDGSNFTLKIRSTKLEDSAMYFCASSRLAPFYEQYFGPGTRLTVT.

About this clone: The same CDR3 is also encoded by other DNA sequences in this sample. The chain uses TRBV5-1 and TRBJ2-7; TRBD1 matches 9 bases. Germline V gene lookup returns CDR1 SGHRS and CDR2 YFSETQ. The CDR3 is 15 amino acids. The J segment lost 0 bases and the V segment lost 0 bases, leaving 1 base of the junction unmatched. The CDR3 nucleotides read TGCGCCAGCAGCTTGGGGACAGGGGACTCCTACGAGCAGTACTTC. It translates to CASSLGTGDSYEQYF.

This chain joins TRBV6-1 and TRBJ1-3; D uncertain. V lost 1 base and J lost 4, with 11 bases in between. The CDR3 is 15 residues long. The germline gives CDR1 MNHNS, CDR2 SASEGT. CDR3 bases: TGTGCCAGCAGTGAAGTATCGCTCTCGGGAAACACCATATATTTT. It codes for CASSEVSLSGNTIYF.

The chain joins TRBV2 to TRBJ2-1; 13 nucleotides agree with TRBD2. Germline V gene sequence: CDR1 SNHLY, CDR2 FYNNEI. The CDR3 contains 15 residues. V shed 5 bases and J 4 bases; nucleotides not matched to a gene: 2. The DNA for the CDR3 is TGTGCCAGCAGTCCGACTAGCGGGAGGTACAATGAGCAGTTCTTC. Translating gives CASSPTSGRYNEQFF.